This TCR beta chain was sequenced for a study of response to subunit inactivated influenza vaccine. Trimming shortened V by 1 base and J by 8 bases, and 14 bases separated the two germline ends. The CDR3 length is 14 residues. The germline CDR1 and CDR2 sequences are MGHRA and YSYEKL. This clonotype has only a few counts. One entry per CDR3 protein, called by TCRdb with MiXCR from the RT-PCR reads. The table shows around 580,000 distinct CDR3 sequences, with around 13% occurring only once. The TCR comes from a man aged 45 to 65 who received an inactivated influenza vaccine. The material sequenced was PBMCs from blood, taken 12 days after vaccination. The chain links TRBV4-1 to TRBJ1-2; no clear D. The CDR3 DNA is TGCGCCAGCAGCCAAGCTACCCAGGCAGTAGGCTACACCTTC. Translation gives CASSQATQAVGYTF.